The next 5 T cell receptor beta chains were all read from a single sample in a study of cytomegalovirus exposure and HLA in healthy donors. The PCR ran on 60 Vbeta and 13 Jbeta primers. Profiled with immunoSEQ multiplex PCR; TCRdb holds only in-frame clones, not every one. This table has around 200,000 clones, roughly 80% appearing once. The material sequenced was PBMCs. All receptors derive from a middle-aged man in good health and CMV-seropositive.

This clone has more than one count but fewer than ten. The V and J genes are TRBV18 and TRBJ2-7, with TRBD2 matching 8 bases. V gave up 6 bases and J gave up 3 bases; unmatched junction bases: 7. This CDR3 is 14 amino acids long. The germline CDR1 and CDR2 sequences are KGHSH and LQKENI. The CDR3 is CASSLEREFYEQYF. CDR3 bases: TGTGCCAGCTCTCTGGAGCGGGAGTTCTACGAGCAGTACTTC.

In DNA form, the CDR3 reads TGTGCCAGCAGCCCGGACAGGGTGGAGGAAAAACTGTTTTTT. Protein: CASSPDRVEEKLFF. The chain carries TRBV7-9 and TRBJ1-4; 8 bases align to TRBD1. Germline V gene data show CDR1 as SEHNR and CDR2 as FQNEAQ (reference sequence). After removal of 5 bases from V and 8 bases from J, the junction contained 7 bases not matched to a gene. The CDR3 has 14 amino acids.

DNA of the CDR3: TGTGCCAGCAGCTTTGGGAGTAACTATGGCTACACCTTC. Its translation is CASSFGSNYGYTF. The chain is built from TRBV7-2 and TRBJ1-2; D is ambiguous. Germline assignment: CDR1 SGHTA and CDR2 FQGNSA. V lost 3 bases to trimming and J lost 1 base, with 6 bases between them. The CDR3 is 13 amino acids.

This clone was observed a few times. The chain recombines TRBV15 with TRBJ2-3, with TRBD1 as a possible D gene (5 bases). The ends were cut back, 1 base at V and 6 bases at J, with 8 bases in the middle. In germline, CDR1 is LNHNV, CDR2 YYDKDF (reference sequence). The CDR3 is 13 residues long. CDR3 in DNA: TGTGCCACCAGCAGAGGGTCAGGGGATACGCAGTATTTT. Its protein is CATSRGSGDTQYF.

The chain uses TRBV19 and TRBJ2-5; 8 nucleotides agree with TRBD2. CDR1 and CDR2 from the germline V gene are LNHDA and SQIVND (reference sequence). Losses at the gene ends were 5 bases for V and 5 bases for J; bases not matched to a gene: 10. This CDR3 comprises 15 residues. CDR3 sequence (DNA): TGTGCCAGTAGTGTTGCGGGGGGTTTTGGCGAGACCCAGTACTTC. Its translation: CASSVAGGFGETQYF.